These T cell receptor beta chains were read from a single sample in a study of cytotoxic CD8 clonotypes in ibrutinib-treated CLL. Assay: immunoSEQ multiplex PCR; the TCRdb copy retains only in-frame clones and omits some. Here the sample spans approximately 330,000 clones, just under 80% being singletons. This material consisted of PBMCs, taken before ibrutinib treatment. These receptors were taken from a human donor with chronic lymphocytic leukemia. Both conserved end residues are part of each CDR3. D genes are given only for firm matches. Clone sizes are given selectively: once, few, many, or a class where the clone is expanded.

-	TRBJ2-2	TRBV18	-	CASRAKGGAGELFF	TGTGCCAGCCGGGCCAAAGGGGGAGCCGGGGAGCTGTTTTTT
-	TRBJ2-5	TRBV5-6	-	CASSRGRETQYF	TGTGCCAGCAGCCGGGGTAGGGAGACCCAGTACTTC
-	TRBJ2-7	TRBV15	-	CATSPGRGILYEQYF	TGTGCCACCAGCCCAGGCAGGGGCATTCTGTACGAGCAGTACTTC
TRBD2	TRBJ2-1	TRBV13	-	CASSDNSLGTSHRSYNEQFF	TGTGCCAGCAGCGACAACTCCCTCGGGACTAGCCACCGCTCCTACAATGAGCAGTTCTTC
-	TRBJ2-2	TRBV4-1	once	CASSQRQFNTGELFF	TGCGCCAGCAGCCAAAGACAGTTTAACACCGGGGAGCTGTTTTTT
-	TRBJ2-3	TRBV15	-	CATSRAQERDTQYF	TGTGCCACCAGCAGAGCCCAGGAGAGAGATACGCAGTATTTT
-	TRBJ2-4	TRBV5-1	-	CASSLGRGGVMVQYF	TGCGCCAGCAGCTTGGGCAGGGGAGGGGTAATGGTTCAGTACTTC
TRBD1	TRBJ1-5	TRBV28	-	CASSLQGARSNQPQHF	TGTGCCAGCAGTTTGCAGGGGGCGAGGAGCAATCAGCCCCAGCATTTT
TRBD1	TRBJ1-4	TRBV7-6	-	CASSYPGQNEKLFF	TGTGCCAGCAGCTACCCGGGACAGAATGAAAAACTGTTTTTT
-	TRBJ2-7	TRBV4-2	-	CASSQDQTYEQYF	TGTGCCAGCAGCCAAGACCAAACCTACGAGCAGTACTTC
-	TRBJ1-2	TRBV29-1	few	CSVGDTNYGYTF	TGCAGCGTTGGAGACACTAACTATGGCTACACCTTC
-	TRBJ2-1	TRBV19	few	CASSKTQSSYNEQFF	TGTGCCAGTAGTAAGACACAAAGCTCCTACAATGAGCAGTTCTTC
-	TRBJ2-7	TRBV18	few	CASSPPVGDEQYF	TGTGCCAGCTCACCACCAGTAGGGGACGAGCAGTACTTC
-	TRBJ1-3	TRBV15	-	CATSNSDRRISGNTIYF	TGTGCCACCAGCAACTCTGATCGACGGATCTCTGGAAACACCATATATTTT
TRBD1	TRBJ1-4	TRBV4-2	-	CASSPVQSRTGTNEKLFF	TGTGCCAGCAGCCCAGTCCAGTCGCGGACAGGGACTAATGAAAAACTGTTTTTT
-	TRBJ2-7	TRBV7-2	-	CASSLGGRLYEQYF	TGTGCCAGCAGCTTAGGTGGGAGACTCTACGAGCAGTACTTC
-	TRBJ2-7	TRBV27	-	CASSLSGRVWAYEQYF	TGTGCCAGCAGTTTATCGGGTAGGGTCTGGGCCTACGAGCAGTACTTC
-	TRBJ1-1	TRBV28	-	CASIGGDGSKFGTEAFF	TGTGCCAGCATTGGGGGTGACGGATCGAAGTTCGGCACTGAAGCTTTCTTT
TRBD2	TRBJ2-7	TRBV27	-	CASSGTSGYEQYF	TGTGCCAGCAGTGGGACTAGCGGGTACGAGCAGTACTTC
-	TRBJ2-7	TRBV6-6	-	CASSYSPGVSYEQYF	TGTGCCAGCAGTTACTCTCCGGGAGTTAGCTACGAGCAGTACTTC
TRBD1	TRBJ2-5	TRBV29-1	once	CSVDSDRGLKTQYF	TGCAGCGTTGATTCAGACAGGGGCTTGAAGACCCAGTACTTC
-	TRBJ1-5	TRBV7-8	-	CASSLGSGNGNQPQHF	TGTGCCAGCAGCTTAGGATCCGGGAACGGCAATCAGCCCCAGCATTTT
TRBD1	TRBJ2-5	TRBV19	-	CASSKVGQQLQETQYF	TGTGCCAGTAGTAAGGTGGGACAGCAGCTCCAAGAGACCCAGTACTTC
TRBD1	TRBJ1-1	TRBV27	-	CASSLRRDSREAFF	TGTGCCAGCAGTTTAAGACGGGACAGCCGAGAAGCTTTCTTT
-	TRBJ2-2	TRBV5-1	few	CASISDSNTGELFF	TGCGCCAGCATCTCAGACTCGAACACCGGGGAGCTGTTTTTT
-	TRBJ2-7	TRBV9	-	CASSVGHGNSYEQYF	TGTGCCAGCAGCGTAGGACACGGTAACTCCTACGAGCAGTACTTC
-	TRBJ1-1	TRBV7-3	-	CASSLTRNTEAFF	TGTGCCAGCAGCTTAACAAGGAACACTGAAGCTTTCTTT
-	TRBJ2-7	TRBV10-2	-	CASSEGESQYEQYF	TGCGCCAGCAGTGAAGGGGAATCCCAGTACGAGCAGTACTTC
-	TRBJ2-7	TRBV5-8	-	CASTGPEDYEQYF	TGTGCCAGCACGGGCCCGGAGGACTACGAGCAGTACTTC
-	TRBJ2-3	TRBV5-1	-	CASSFYGTSVTDTQYF	TGCGCCAGCAGCTTCTACGGGACGTCCGTCACAGATACGCAGTATTTT
-	TRBJ2-7	TRBV6-1	once	CASSEARTEYYEQYF	TGTGCCAGCAGTGAAGCTAGGACTGAGTACTACGAGCAGTACTTC
TRBD1	TRBJ1-4	TRBV2	-	CASSGQGPAHEKLFF	TGTGCCAGCAGTGGACAGGGCCCAGCGCATGAAAAACTGTTTTTT
-	TRBJ2-7	TRBV5-1	once	CASSPGTVAYEQYF	TGCGCCAGCAGCCCAGGGACGGTAGCCTACGAGCAGTACTTC
TRBD1	TRBJ1-4	TRBV5-8	-	CASSPHRGQGNEKLFF	TGTGCCAGCAGCCCACACAGGGGGCAGGGTAATGAAAAACTGTTTTTT
-	TRBJ1-1	TRBV7-9	-	CASSPGGTNTEAFF	TGTGCCAGCAGCCCCGGGGGAACAAACACTGAAGCTTTCTTT
TRBD2	TRBJ2-5	TRBV6-5	-	CASRSGAGRAETQYF	TGTGCCAGCAGATCCGGAGCGGGACGCGCGGAGACCCAGTACTTC
-	TRBJ2-1	TRBV2	-	CASTLWGDSYNEQFF	TGTGCCAGCACCTTATGGGGCGACTCCTACAATGAGCAGTTCTTC
-	TRBJ2-1	TRBV5-1	-	CASSLGGAGNEQFF	TGCGCCAGCAGCTTGGGTGGAGCGGGTAATGAGCAGTTCTTC
-	TRBJ2-7	TRBV5-1	-	CASSQGLSYEQYF	TGCGCCAGCAGCCAGGGTCTCTCCTACGAGCAGTACTTC
-	TRBJ2-1	TRBV7-6	-	CASSLAEGSYNEQFF	TGTGCCAGCAGCTTAGCAGAGGGCTCCTACAATGAGCAGTTCTTC
-	TRBJ1-5	TRBV7-8	-	CASSLLAAGSNQPQHF	TGTGCCAGCAGCCTCCTCGCGGCGGGGAGCAATCAGCCCCAGCATTTT
TRBD2	TRBJ2-3	TRBV19	-	CASYSGRALDTQYF	TGTGCCAGTTATAGCGGGAGGGCCTTGGATACGCAGTATTTT
TRBD1	TRBJ2-2	TRBV6-4	-	CASSGGQATGELFF	TGTGCCAGCAGTGGAGGACAGGCTACCGGGGAGCTGTTTTTT
-	TRBJ2-1	TRBV6-1	-	CASRGTRDEQFF	TGTGCCAGCAGGGGGACGCGGGATGAGCAGTTCTTC
-	TRBJ1-5	TRBV6-5	-	CASSYYSNQPQHF	TGTGCCAGCAGTTACTATAGCAATCAGCCCCAGCATTTT
-	TRBJ1-5	TRBV19	-	CASTRGGSRGPQHF	TGTGCCAGTACCCGAGGAGGCAGTAGAGGACCCCAGCATTTT
TRBD1	TRBJ1-2	TRBV5-4	-	CASSLGKPGQGGYTF	TGTGCCAGCAGCTTGGGTAAACCGGGACAGGGTGGCTACACCTTC
-	TRBJ1-1	TRBV29-1	once	CSVELLGVDTEAFF	TGCAGCGTTGAATTGCTGGGGGTGGACACTGAAGCTTTCTTT
TRBD2	TRBJ2-5	TRBV9	-	CASSVAPAGSQETQYF	TGTGCCAGCAGCGTAGCTCCAGCGGGGAGCCAAGAGACCCAGTACTTC
-	TRBJ1-3	TRBV6-1	-	CASSEQGAVGNTIYF	TGTGCCAGCAGTGAACAGGGAGCGGTGGGAAACACCATATATTTT
-	TRBJ1-1	TRBV11-2	-	CASSLVTVARFVTEAFF	TGTGCCAGCAGCTTAGTAACTGTCGCCAGGTTCGTCACTGAAGCTTTCTTT
-	TRBJ2-7	TRBV28	-	CAAGGSYEQYF	TGTGCCGCCGGAGGTTCCTACGAGCAGTACTTC
-	TRBJ2-5	TRBV7-2	once	CASSLLGGGETQYF	TGTGCCAGCAGCTTGTTGGGGGGAGGAGAGACCCAGTACTTC